This is a list of T cell receptor beta chains from one sample in a study of T-cell memory formation after mild COVID-19. Each CDR3 protein gets one entry after TCRdb re-called the 5' RACE reads with MiXCR. The repertoire has 150,000 to 200,000 distinct CDR3 sequences, 16% of them found once; the top ten carry around 1.9%. Material for sequencing was PBMCs or a T cell subset sorted from them (not recorded which). The receptors here all came from an adult woman who had mild COVID-19 (a few samples of this study predate the infection). Cell type and time point are not known. Each CDR3 is given with its conserved first and last residue. Each record gives: J gene, clone size, D gene, V gene, CDR3 protein, CDR3 DNA. The D gene is left open where the match is weak. Only some rows state a clone size, as once, few, many or a class for expanded clones.

j_gene: TRBJ1-2
abundance: NA
d_gene: NA
v_gene: TRBV12-3/TRBV12-4
CDR3aa: CASSEAPPDYGYTF
CDR3nt: TGTGCCAGCAGTGAAGCCCCCCCAGACTATGGCTACACCTTC

j_gene: TRBJ2-5
abundance: NA
d_gene: NA
v_gene: TRBV19
CDR3aa: CASNVGNPGETQYF
CDR3nt: TGTGCCAGTAATGTCGGCAACCCTGGGGAGACCCAGTACTTC

j_gene: TRBJ2-7
abundance: NA
d_gene: NA
v_gene: TRBV3-1
CDR3aa: CASSQSSVAYEQYF
CDR3nt: TGTGCCAGCAGCCAGTCTAGCGTCGCCTACGAGCAGTACTTC

j_gene: TRBJ2-1
abundance: NA
d_gene: NA
v_gene: TRBV20-1
CDR3aa: CSAPTYDRNNEQFF
CDR3nt: TGCAGTGCACCGACATATGACAGGAACAATGAGCAGTTCTTC

j_gene: TRBJ2-7
abundance: NA
d_gene: NA
v_gene: TRBV20-1
CDR3aa: CSARVNGSFLREQYF
CDR3nt: TGCAGTGCTAGAGTCAACGGGAGTTTCCTCCGCGAGCAGTACTTC

j_gene: TRBJ1-2
abundance: NA
d_gene: NA
v_gene: TRBV19
CDR3aa: CASTGADGYTF
CDR3nt: TGTGCCAGTACTGGGGCGGATGGCTACACCTTC

j_gene: TRBJ2-7
abundance: NA
d_gene: TRBD2
v_gene: TRBV7-3
CDR3aa: CASSFRREGEQYF
CDR3nt: TGTGCCAGCAGCTTTCGGCGGGAGGGCGAGCAGTACTTC

j_gene: TRBJ2-3
abundance: NA
d_gene: TRBD2
v_gene: TRBV11-2
CDR3aa: CASSLSSGGPADTQYF
CDR3nt: TGTGCCAGCAGCTTATCAAGCGGGGGGCCAGCGGATACGCAGTATTTT

j_gene: TRBJ1-1
abundance: few
d_gene: NA
v_gene: TRBV19
CDR3aa: CASNVYTEAFF
CDR3nt: TGTGCCAGCAATGTCTACACTGAAGCTTTCTTT

j_gene: TRBJ2-3
abundance: few
d_gene: TRBD2
v_gene: TRBV7-3
CDR3aa: CASSQHPGLAESNADTQYF
CDR3nt: TGTGCCAGCAGCCAGCATCCTGGGCTAGCGGAGTCTAATGCAGATACGCAGTATTTT

j_gene: TRBJ2-3
abundance: NA
d_gene: TRBD1
v_gene: TRBV29-1
CDR3aa: CSVDGQAPGTDTQYF
CDR3nt: TGCAGCGTGGATGGACAGGCCCCAGGGACAGATACGCAGTATTTT

j_gene: TRBJ1-1
abundance: NA
d_gene: NA
v_gene: TRBV19
CDR3aa: CASSVNRAVTEAFF
CDR3nt: TGTGCCAGTAGCGTTAACAGGGCTGTCACTGAAGCTTTCTTT

j_gene: TRBJ1-4
abundance: few
d_gene: NA
v_gene: TRBV3-1
CDR3aa: CASRPASGEKLFF
CDR3nt: TGTGCCAGCAGACCCGCATCTGGGGAAAAACTGTTTTTT

j_gene: TRBJ2-3
abundance: NA
d_gene: NA
v_gene: TRBV20-1
CDR3aa: CSAREAGTIHTQYF
CDR3nt: TGCAGTGCTAGAGAGGCGGGGACGATTCATACGCAGTATTTT

j_gene: TRBJ1-1
abundance: NA
d_gene: TRBD1
v_gene: TRBV6-2/TRBV6-3
CDR3aa: CASRNPNRGRTEAFF
CDR3nt: TGTGCCAGCAGGAACCCGAACAGGGGGAGGACTGAAGCTTTCTTT

j_gene: TRBJ1-1
abundance: NA
d_gene: TRBD1
v_gene: TRBV5-1
CDR3aa: CASSRTGTGNTEAFF
CDR3nt: TGCGCCAGCAGCCGGACCGGGACAGGGAACACTGAAGCTTTCTTT

j_gene: TRBJ1-4
abundance: NA
d_gene: TRBD1
v_gene: TRBV9
CDR3aa: CASSVGQGVEKLFF
CDR3nt: TGTGCCAGCAGCGTAGGACAGGGTGTTGAAAAACTGTTTTTT

j_gene: TRBJ2-3
abundance: NA
d_gene: TRBD2
v_gene: TRBV7-6
CDR3aa: CASSLARLAAGQADTQYF
CDR3nt: TGTGCCAGCAGCTTAGCGCGCCTAGCGGCGGGTCAGGCAGATACGCAGTATTTT

j_gene: TRBJ2-3
abundance: NA
d_gene: NA
v_gene: TRBV20-1
CDR3aa: CSASADTDTQYF
CDR3nt: TGCAGTGCTAGCGCGGACACAGATACGCAGTATTTT

j_gene: TRBJ2-2
abundance: NA
d_gene: TRBD2
v_gene: TRBV14
CDR3aa: CASSQPGLAGSAGELFF
CDR3nt: TGTGCCAGCAGCCAACCAGGACTAGCGGGATCCGCCGGGGAGCTGTTTTTT

j_gene: TRBJ1-6
abundance: few
d_gene: NA
v_gene: TRBV14
CDR3aa: CASSSSRDIFLSSYNSPLHF
CDR3nt: TGTGCCAGCAGCTCGAGCCGGGACATATTCTTGAGCTCCTATAATTCACCCCTCCACTTT

j_gene: TRBJ2-2
abundance: few
d_gene: NA
v_gene: TRBV24-1
CDR3aa: CATSTGASGLFF
CDR3nt: TGTGCCACCAGCACCGGAGCCAGCGGGCTGTTTTTT

j_gene: TRBJ1-3
abundance: few
d_gene: TRBD1
v_gene: TRBV5-1
CDR3aa: CASSSTGSSIGNTIYF
CDR3nt: TGCGCCAGCAGCTCGACAGGGAGCTCCATCGGAAACACCATATATTTT

j_gene: TRBJ1-5
abundance: few
d_gene: NA
v_gene: TRBV2
CDR3aa: CASKGLIQPQHF
CDR3nt: TGTGCCAGCAAAGGGCTTATTCAGCCCCAGCATTTT

j_gene: TRBJ1-1
abundance: NA
d_gene: NA
v_gene: TRBV24-1
CDR3aa: CATSVRIGGRTEAFF
CDR3nt: TGTGCCACCAGTGTCAGAATCGGGGGTAGGACTGAAGCTTTCTTT

j_gene: TRBJ2-1
abundance: NA
d_gene: NA
v_gene: TRBV6-5
CDR3aa: CASRTGLKQFF
CDR3nt: TGTGCCAGCAGGACCGGCCTTAAACAGTTCTTC

j_gene: TRBJ2-2
abundance: NA
d_gene: NA
v_gene: TRBV7-9
CDR3aa: CASSFFTATGELFF
CDR3nt: TGTGCCAGCAGCTTTTTTACGGCCACCGGGGAGCTGTTTTTT

j_gene: TRBJ1-5
abundance: few
d_gene: TRBD1
v_gene: TRBV27
CDR3aa: CASSRDRTNQPQHF
CDR3nt: TGTGCCAGCAGCCGGGACAGGACAAATCAGCCCCAGCATTTT

j_gene: TRBJ1-1
abundance: NA
d_gene: TRBD1
v_gene: TRBV5-1
CDR3aa: CASSWKDRVNTEAFF
CDR3nt: TGCGCCAGCAGCTGGAAGGACAGGGTGAACACTGAAGCTTTCTTT

j_gene: TRBJ1-2
abundance: NA
d_gene: TRBD1
v_gene: TRBV18
CDR3aa: CASSPGTGDNGYTF
CDR3nt: TGTGCCAGCTCACCGGGAACAGGGGATAATGGCTACACCTTC

j_gene: TRBJ2-1
abundance: NA
d_gene: NA
v_gene: TRBV2
CDR3aa: CASSERQLRGNEQFF
CDR3nt: TGTGCCAGCAGTGAAAGACAGCTCCGAGGGAATGAGCAGTTCTTC

j_gene: TRBJ2-7
abundance: NA
d_gene: NA
v_gene: TRBV27
CDR3aa: CASSRRDSYEQYF
CDR3nt: TGTGCCAGCTCCCGGAGAGACTCCTACGAGCAGTACTTC

j_gene: TRBJ2-2
abundance: few
d_gene: NA
v_gene: TRBV6-2/TRBV6-3
CDR3aa: CASSKRGSGELFF
CDR3nt: TGTGCCAGCTCGAAGAGGGGGAGCGGGGAGCTGTTTTTT

j_gene: TRBJ1-1
abundance: NA
d_gene: TRBD1
v_gene: TRBV14
CDR3aa: CASSQLTLRDSKLEAFF
CDR3nt: TGTGCCAGCAGCCAGTTAACCTTAAGGGACAGCAAACTTGAAGCTTTCTTT

j_gene: TRBJ2-7
abundance: NA
d_gene: TRBD1
v_gene: TRBV7-3
CDR3aa: CASSPGTGGDEQYF
CDR3nt: TGTGCCAGCAGCCCGGGGACAGGGGGTGACGAGCAGTACTTC

j_gene: TRBJ2-6
abundance: NA
d_gene: TRBD2
v_gene: TRBV5-1
CDR3aa: CASSLTGEGRTRRGGANVLTF
CDR3nt: TGCGCCAGCAGCTTGACCGGGGAGGGGCGGACACGACGAGGTGGGGCCAACGTCCTGACTTTC

j_gene: TRBJ2-5
abundance: many
d_gene: NA
v_gene: TRBV29-1
CDR3aa: CSVEEWRQETQYF
CDR3nt: TGCAGCGTTGAAGAATGGCGGCAAGAGACCCAGTACTTC

j_gene: TRBJ1-1
abundance: NA
d_gene: NA
v_gene: TRBV4-2
CDR3aa: CASSQGTATNTEAFF
CDR3nt: TGTGCCAGCAGCCAAGGGACAGCGACGAACACTGAAGCTTTCTTT

j_gene: TRBJ1-5
abundance: NA
d_gene: NA
v_gene: TRBV12-3/TRBV12-4
CDR3aa: CASSLLEGQPQHF
CDR3nt: TGTGCCAGCAGTCTTTTGGAGGGTCAGCCCCAGCATTTT

j_gene: TRBJ2-7
abundance: NA
d_gene: NA
v_gene: TRBV5-5
CDR3aa: CASSLEWGKKQYF
CDR3nt: TGTGCCAGCAGCTTGGAGTGGGGTAAGAAGCAGTACTTC

j_gene: TRBJ2-7
abundance: few
d_gene: TRBD2
v_gene: TRBV6-5
CDR3aa: CASSYPPPSGTPYEQYF
CDR3nt: TGTGCCAGCAGTTACCCTCCCCCTAGCGGGACACCCTACGAGCAGTACTTC

j_gene: TRBJ2-5
abundance: few
d_gene: NA
v_gene: TRBV2
CDR3aa: CASSDLLALETQYF
CDR3nt: TGTGCCAGCAGTGATCTACTAGCTCTAGAGACCCAGTACTTC

j_gene: TRBJ1-1
abundance: few
d_gene: NA
v_gene: TRBV6-6
CDR3aa: CASSYRLGRTTEAFF
CDR3nt: TGTGCCAGCAGTTACAGGCTAGGTAGGACAACTGAAGCTTTCTTT

j_gene: TRBJ2-1
abundance: NA
d_gene: NA
v_gene: TRBV10-3
CDR3aa: CAISEGTPPYNEQFF
CDR3nt: TGTGCCATCAGTGAGGGGACCCCCCCCTACAATGAGCAGTTCTTC

j_gene: TRBJ1-1
abundance: NA
d_gene: NA
v_gene: TRBV19
CDR3aa: CASSHPRGRTEAFF
CDR3nt: TGTGCCAGTAGCCACCCCAGGGGTCGGACTGAAGCTTTCTTT

j_gene: TRBJ2-7
abundance: few
d_gene: NA
v_gene: TRBV20-1
CDR3aa: CSAGSSMHYEQYF
CDR3nt: TGCAGTGCTGGCTCCTCCATGCACTACGAGCAGTACTTC

j_gene: TRBJ2-1
abundance: few
d_gene: TRBD2
v_gene: TRBV20-1
CDR3aa: CSAAQPSGRDHNEQFF
CDR3nt: TGCAGTGCTGCCCAACCTAGCGGGAGGGACCACAATGAGCAGTTCTTC

j_gene: TRBJ2-1
abundance: NA
d_gene: TRBD1
v_gene: TRBV24-1
CDR3aa: CATSDRRGTGIHEQFF
CDR3nt: TGTGCCACCAGTGATCGACGAGGGACAGGCATTCATGAGCAGTTCTTC

j_gene: TRBJ2-5
abundance: NA
d_gene: TRBD2
v_gene: TRBV27
CDR3aa: CASSYLTSGGQETQYF
CDR3nt: TGTGCCAGCAGTTACCTCACTAGCGGGGGACAAGAGACCCAGTACTTC

j_gene: TRBJ2-2
abundance: few
d_gene: TRBD1
v_gene: TRBV7-2
CDR3aa: CASSWGTGDTGELFF
CDR3nt: TGTGCCAGCAGCTGGGGGACAGGGGACACCGGGGAGCTGTTTTTT

j_gene: TRBJ1-5
abundance: NA
d_gene: TRBD1
v_gene: TRBV5-6
CDR3aa: CASSTRDSGNQPQHF
CDR3nt: TGTGCCAGCAGCACCCGGGACAGCGGCAATCAGCCCCAGCATTTT

j_gene: TRBJ2-5
abundance: NA
d_gene: NA
v_gene: TRBV12-3/TRBV12-4
CDR3aa: CASASLETQYF
CDR3nt: TGTGCCAGCGCTTCCTTGGAGACCCAGTACTTC

j_gene: TRBJ1-2
abundance: NA
d_gene: TRBD1
v_gene: TRBV12-3/TRBV12-4
CDR3aa: CASSDTGGRYGYTF
CDR3nt: TGTGCCAGCAGCGATACAGGGGGCAGGTATGGCTACACCTTC

j_gene: TRBJ2-7
abundance: many
d_gene: TRBD2
v_gene: TRBV5-5
CDR3aa: CASRPGTSGLQRSYEQYF
CDR3nt: TGTGCCAGCAGACCGGGGACTAGCGGGTTACAAAGGTCCTACGAGCAGTACTTC

j_gene: TRBJ2-7
abundance: few
d_gene: TRBD2
v_gene: TRBV6-5
CDR3aa: CASSEGLGSYEQYF
CDR3nt: TGTGCCAGCAGTGAAGGACTAGGGTCCTACGAGCAGTACTTC